This T cell receptor beta chain comes out of a study of regulatory T cells in long-lasting Graves disease. Study-level results: Small numbers of samples may have cut accuracy.

This clonotype was recorded many times. Its antigen is not known. Combining iRepertoire HTBI primers with Arm-PCR of CDR3 regions, the authors built TCR beta libraries. MiXCR, applied by TCRdb to the multiplex PCR reads, yields one record per CDR3 protein. The sample contains hundreds of thousands of distinct CDR3 sequences, under 25% of which appear only once. Time point: persistent/refractory GD, antithyroid drugs over 5 years with positive TRAb. TCR sequences were obtained from RNA taken from PBMCs. An endocrinology department in Xi'an, China, recruited the patients. Looked up from germline, CDR1 is SGHAT and CDR2 is FQDESV (reference sequence). Unmatched junction bases numbered 6, after V lost 4 bases and J lost 0 bases. The CDR3 covers 15 residues.

The clonotype comes from a female donor with Graves disease. Specimen: peripheral blood mononuclear cells (PBMCs), collected when the disease was refractory, from a patient treated with antithyroid drugs. The J gene is TRBJ2-7, the V gene TRBV11-1, with 7 bases that match TRBD1. The CDR3 nucleotides read TGTGCCAGCAGCTCAAACAGGGGAAACTCCTACGAGCAGTACTTC. Protein sequence: CASSSNRGNSYEQYF.